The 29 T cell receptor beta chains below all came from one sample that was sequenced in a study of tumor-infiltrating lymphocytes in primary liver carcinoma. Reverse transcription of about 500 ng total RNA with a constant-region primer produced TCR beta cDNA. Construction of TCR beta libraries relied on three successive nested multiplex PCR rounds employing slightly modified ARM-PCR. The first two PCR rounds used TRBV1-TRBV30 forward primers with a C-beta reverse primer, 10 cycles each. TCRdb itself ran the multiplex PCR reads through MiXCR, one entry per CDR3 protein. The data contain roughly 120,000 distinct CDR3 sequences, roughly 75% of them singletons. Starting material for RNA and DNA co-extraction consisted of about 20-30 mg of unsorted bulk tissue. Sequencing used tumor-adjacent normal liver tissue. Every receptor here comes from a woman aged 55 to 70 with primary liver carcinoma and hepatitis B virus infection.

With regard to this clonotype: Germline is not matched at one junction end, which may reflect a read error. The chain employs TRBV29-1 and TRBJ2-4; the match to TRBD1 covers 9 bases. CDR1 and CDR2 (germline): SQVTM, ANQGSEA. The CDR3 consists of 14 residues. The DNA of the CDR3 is TGTAGCGTCTGGACAGGGGCACAGGGAAACATTCAGTACTTC. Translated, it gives CSVWTGAQGNIQYF.

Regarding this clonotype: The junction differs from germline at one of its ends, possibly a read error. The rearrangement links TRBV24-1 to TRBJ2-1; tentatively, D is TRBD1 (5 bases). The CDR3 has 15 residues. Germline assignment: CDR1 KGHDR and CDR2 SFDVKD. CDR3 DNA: TGTGCCACCAGTGATCCGAGACAGTTAAGCAATGAGCAGTCCTTC. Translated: CATSDPRQLSNEQSF.

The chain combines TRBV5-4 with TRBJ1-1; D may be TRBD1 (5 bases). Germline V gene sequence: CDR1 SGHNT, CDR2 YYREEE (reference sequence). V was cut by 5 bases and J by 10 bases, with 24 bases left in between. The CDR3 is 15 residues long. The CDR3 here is CASSLGRPGDALAFF. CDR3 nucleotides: TGTGCCAGCAGTTTAGGTCGCCCCGGGGACGCCTTAGCTTTCTTT.

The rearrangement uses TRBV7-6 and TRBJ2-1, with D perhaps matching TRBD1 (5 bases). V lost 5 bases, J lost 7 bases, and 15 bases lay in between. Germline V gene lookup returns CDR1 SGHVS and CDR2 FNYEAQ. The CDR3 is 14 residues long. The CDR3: CASSIWARVNEQFF. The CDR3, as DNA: TGTGCCAGCAGCATTTGGGCCAGGGTGAATGAGCAGTTCTTC.

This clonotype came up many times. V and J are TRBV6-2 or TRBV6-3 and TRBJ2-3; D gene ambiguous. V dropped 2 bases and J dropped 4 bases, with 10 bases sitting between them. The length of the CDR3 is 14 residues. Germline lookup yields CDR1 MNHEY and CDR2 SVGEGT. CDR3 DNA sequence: TGTGCCAGCAGTTACGCCGACGGCCCAGATACGCAGTATTTT. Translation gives CASSYADGPDTQYF.

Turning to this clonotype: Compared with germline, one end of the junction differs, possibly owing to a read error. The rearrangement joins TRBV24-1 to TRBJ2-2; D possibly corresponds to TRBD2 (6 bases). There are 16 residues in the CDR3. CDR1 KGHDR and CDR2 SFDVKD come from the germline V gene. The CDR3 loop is CATSDLRAGFPGEMFF. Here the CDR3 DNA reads TGTGCCACCAGTGATTTGCGTGCGGGATTCCCCGGGGAGATGTTTTTT.

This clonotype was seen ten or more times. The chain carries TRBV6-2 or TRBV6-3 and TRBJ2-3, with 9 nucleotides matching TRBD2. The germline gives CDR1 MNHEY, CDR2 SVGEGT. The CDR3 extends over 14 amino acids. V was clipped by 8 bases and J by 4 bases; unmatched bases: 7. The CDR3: CASLLAGAADTQYF. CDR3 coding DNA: TGTGCCAGCCTCTTAGCGGGAGCTGCAGATACGCAGTATTTT.

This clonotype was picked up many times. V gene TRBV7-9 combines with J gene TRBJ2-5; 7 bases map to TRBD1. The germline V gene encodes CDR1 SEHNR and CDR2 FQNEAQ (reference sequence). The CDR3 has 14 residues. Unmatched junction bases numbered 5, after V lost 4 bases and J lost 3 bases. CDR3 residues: CASSSGTEKETQYF. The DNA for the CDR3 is TGTGCCAGCAGCTCCGGGACAGAGAAAGAGACCCAGTACTTC.

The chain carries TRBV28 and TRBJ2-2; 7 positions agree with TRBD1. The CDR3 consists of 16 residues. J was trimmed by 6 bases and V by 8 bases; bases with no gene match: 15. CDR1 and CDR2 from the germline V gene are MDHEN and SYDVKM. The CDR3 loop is CASGRPSGTVAGELFF. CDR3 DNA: TGTGCCAGCGGCCGCCCATCCGGGACAGTGGCCGGGGAGCTGTTTTTT.

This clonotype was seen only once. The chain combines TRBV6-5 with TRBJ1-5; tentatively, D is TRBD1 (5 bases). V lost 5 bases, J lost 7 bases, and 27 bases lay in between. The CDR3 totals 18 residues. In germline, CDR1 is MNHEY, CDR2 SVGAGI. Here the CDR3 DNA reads TGTGCCAGCAGTCCCAGACCTGTAAGACAGTGGGCTGGGCAGCCCCAGCATTTT. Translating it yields CASSPRPVRQWAGQPQHF.

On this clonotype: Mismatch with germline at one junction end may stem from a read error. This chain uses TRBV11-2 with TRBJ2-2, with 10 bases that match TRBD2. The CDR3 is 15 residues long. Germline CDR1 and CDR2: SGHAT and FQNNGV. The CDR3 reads CASSRASGSGVELFF. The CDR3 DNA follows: TGTGCTAGCAGCCGGGCTAGCGGGAGCGGCGTGGAACTGTTTTTT.

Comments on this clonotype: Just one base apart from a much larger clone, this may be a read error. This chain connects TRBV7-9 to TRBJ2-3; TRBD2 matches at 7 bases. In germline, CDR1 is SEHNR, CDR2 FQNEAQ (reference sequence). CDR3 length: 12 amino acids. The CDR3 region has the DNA TGTGGCAGCAGCTTATGGGAGGGTACGCAGTATTTT. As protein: CGSSLWEGTQYF. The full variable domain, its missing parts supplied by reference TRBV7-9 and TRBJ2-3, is DTGVSQNPRHKITKRGQNVTFRCDPISEHNRLYWYRQTLGQGPEFLTYFQNEAQLEKSRLLSDRFSAERPKGSFSTLEIQRTEQGDSAMYLCGSSLWEGTQYFGPGTRLTVL.

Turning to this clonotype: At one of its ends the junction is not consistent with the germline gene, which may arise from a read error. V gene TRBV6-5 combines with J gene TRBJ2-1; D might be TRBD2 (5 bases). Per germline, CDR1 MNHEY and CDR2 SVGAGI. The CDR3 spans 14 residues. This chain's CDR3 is CACSYSPSTNEQFF. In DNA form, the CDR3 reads TGTGCCTGCAGCTACTCCCCTAGCACTAATGAGCAGTTCTTC.

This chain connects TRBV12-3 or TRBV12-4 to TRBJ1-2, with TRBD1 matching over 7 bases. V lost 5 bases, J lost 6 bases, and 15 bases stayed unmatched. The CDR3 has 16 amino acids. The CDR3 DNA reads TGTGCCAGCAGTCCCAGCGTTAAGGGGGCGACTCATGGCTACACCTTC. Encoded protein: CASSPSVKGATHGYTF.

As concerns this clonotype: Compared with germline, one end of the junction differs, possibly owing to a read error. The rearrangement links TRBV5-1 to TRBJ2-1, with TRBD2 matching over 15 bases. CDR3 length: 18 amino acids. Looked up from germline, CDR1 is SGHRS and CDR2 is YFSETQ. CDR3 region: CASSLDWTSGRVYSEQFF. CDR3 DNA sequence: TGCGCCAGCAGCTTGGACTGGACTAGCGGGAGGGTCTACAGTGAGCAGTTCTTC.

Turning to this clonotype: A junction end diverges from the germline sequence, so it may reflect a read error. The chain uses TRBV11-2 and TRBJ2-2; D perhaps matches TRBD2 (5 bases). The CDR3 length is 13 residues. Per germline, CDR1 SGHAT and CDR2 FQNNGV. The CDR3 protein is CANSLDRTGELFF. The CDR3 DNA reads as TGTGCCAACAGCTTGGATAGGACTGGGGAGTTGTTTTTT.

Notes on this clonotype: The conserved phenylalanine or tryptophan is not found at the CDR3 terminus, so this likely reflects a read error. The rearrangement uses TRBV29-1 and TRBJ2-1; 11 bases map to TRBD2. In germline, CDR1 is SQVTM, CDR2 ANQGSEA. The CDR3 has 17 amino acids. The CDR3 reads CSVVWLAGGLHYNEQFS. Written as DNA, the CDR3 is TGTAGCGTTGTTTGGCTAGCGGGAGGCCTCCACTACAATGAGCAGTTCTCC.

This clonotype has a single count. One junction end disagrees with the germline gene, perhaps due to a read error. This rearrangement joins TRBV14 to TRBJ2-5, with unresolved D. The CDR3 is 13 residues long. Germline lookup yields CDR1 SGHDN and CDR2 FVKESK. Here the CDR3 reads CASNQDVLETLYF. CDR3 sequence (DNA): TGTGCCAGCAACCAAGACGTTTTGGAGACCCTGTACTTC.

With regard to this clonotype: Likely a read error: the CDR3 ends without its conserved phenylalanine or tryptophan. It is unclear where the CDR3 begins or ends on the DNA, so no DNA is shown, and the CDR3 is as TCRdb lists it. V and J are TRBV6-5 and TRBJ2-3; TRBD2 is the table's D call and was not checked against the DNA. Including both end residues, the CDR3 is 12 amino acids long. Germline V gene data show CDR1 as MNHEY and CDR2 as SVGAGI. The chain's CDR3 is CASSKASGTRYS.

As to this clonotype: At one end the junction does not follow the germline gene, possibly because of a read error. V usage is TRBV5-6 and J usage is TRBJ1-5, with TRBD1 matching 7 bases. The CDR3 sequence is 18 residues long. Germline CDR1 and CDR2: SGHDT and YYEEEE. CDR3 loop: CTSSLFLAQDRSNQPQHF. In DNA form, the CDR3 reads TGTACCAGCAGCTTGTTCTTGGCCCAGGACAGGAGCAATCAGCCTCAGCATTTT.

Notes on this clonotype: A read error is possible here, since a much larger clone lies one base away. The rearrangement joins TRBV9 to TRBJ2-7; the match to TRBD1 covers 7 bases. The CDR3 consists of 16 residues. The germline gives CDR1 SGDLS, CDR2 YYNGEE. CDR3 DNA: TGTGACAGCAGCACAGAGGGTAGTGACAGGGAATACGAGCAGTACTTC. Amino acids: CDSSTEGSDREYEQYF.

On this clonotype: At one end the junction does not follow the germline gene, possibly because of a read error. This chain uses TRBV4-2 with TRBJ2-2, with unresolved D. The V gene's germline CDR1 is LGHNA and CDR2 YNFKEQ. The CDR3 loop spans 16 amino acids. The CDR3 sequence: CASSQGPSMNTRELFF. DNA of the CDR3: TGTGCCAGCAGCCAAGGGCCCAGTATGAACACCAGGGAGCTGTTTTTT.

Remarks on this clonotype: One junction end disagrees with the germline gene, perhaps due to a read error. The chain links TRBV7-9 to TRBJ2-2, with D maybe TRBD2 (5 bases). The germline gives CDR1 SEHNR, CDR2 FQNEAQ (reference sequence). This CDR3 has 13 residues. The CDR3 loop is CASSLQQTGKLFF. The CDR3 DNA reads TGTGCCAGCAGCCTCCAACAGACCGGGAAGCTGTTTTTT.

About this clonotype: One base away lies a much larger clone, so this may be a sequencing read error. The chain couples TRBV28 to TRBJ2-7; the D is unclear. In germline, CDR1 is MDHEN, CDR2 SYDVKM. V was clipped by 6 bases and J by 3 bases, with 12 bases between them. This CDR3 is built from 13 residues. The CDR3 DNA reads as TGTGCCAGCAGCGTTACACCCTTCTACGAGCAGTACTTC. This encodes CASSVTPFYEQYF. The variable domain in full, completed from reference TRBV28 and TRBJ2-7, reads DVKVTQSSRYLVKRTGEKVFLECVQDMDHENMFWYRQDPGLGLRLIYFSYDVKMKEKGDIPEGYSVSREKKERFSLILESASTNQTSMYLCASSVTPFYEQYFGPGTRLTVT.

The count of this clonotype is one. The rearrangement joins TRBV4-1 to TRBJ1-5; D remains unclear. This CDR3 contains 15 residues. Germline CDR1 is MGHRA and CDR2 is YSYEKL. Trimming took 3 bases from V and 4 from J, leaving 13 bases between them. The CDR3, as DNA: TGCGCCAGCAGCCATATGTACGCCCCAAATCAGCCCCAGCATTTT. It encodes CASSHMYAPNQPQHF.

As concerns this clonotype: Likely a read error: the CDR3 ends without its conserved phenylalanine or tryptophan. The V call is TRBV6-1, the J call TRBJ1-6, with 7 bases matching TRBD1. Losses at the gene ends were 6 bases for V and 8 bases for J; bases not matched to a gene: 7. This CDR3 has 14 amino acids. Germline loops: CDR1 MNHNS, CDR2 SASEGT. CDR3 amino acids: CASSTGTDDSPLHI. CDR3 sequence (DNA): TGTGCCAGCAGCACCGGGACAGACGATTCACCCCTCCACATT.

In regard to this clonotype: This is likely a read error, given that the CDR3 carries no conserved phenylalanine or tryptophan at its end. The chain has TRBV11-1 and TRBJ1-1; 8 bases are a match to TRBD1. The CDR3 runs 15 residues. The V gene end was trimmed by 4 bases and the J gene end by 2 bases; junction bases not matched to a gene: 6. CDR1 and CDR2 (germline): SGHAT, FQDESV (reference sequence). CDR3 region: CASSYRQGRNTEAFL. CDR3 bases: TGTGCCAGCAGCTACAGACAGGGGCGTAACACTGAAGCTTTCCTT.

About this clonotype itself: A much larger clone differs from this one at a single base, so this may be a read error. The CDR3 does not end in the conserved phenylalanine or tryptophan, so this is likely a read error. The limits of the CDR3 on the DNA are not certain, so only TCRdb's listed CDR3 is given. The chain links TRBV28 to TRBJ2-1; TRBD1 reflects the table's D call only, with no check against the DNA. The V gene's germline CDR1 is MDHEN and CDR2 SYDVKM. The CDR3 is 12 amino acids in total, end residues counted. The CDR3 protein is CASSLRETVRSL.

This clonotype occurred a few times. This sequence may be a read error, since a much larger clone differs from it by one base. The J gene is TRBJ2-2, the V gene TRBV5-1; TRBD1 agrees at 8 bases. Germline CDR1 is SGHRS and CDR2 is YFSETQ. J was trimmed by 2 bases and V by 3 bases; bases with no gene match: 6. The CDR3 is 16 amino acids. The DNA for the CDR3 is TGCGCCAGCAGCTGGGGTCCAGGGGGCAACACCGGGGAGCTGTTTTTT. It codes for CASSWGPGGNTGELFF.